One TCR beta chain is described in this entry. Antigen unknown. V dropped 0 bases and J dropped 11 bases, with 14 bases sitting between them. The CDR3 is 14 amino acids. Germline V gives CDR1 LGHDT, CDR2 YNNKEL (reference sequence). The assay was immunoSEQ multiplex PCR, and TCRdb's table has in-frame clones only and misses some. The data hold 150,000 to 200,000 clones, with 70% to 90% observed a single time. This specimen belongs to a study of T cell responses to AZD1222 COVID-19 vaccine. Whole-study results and caveats: Nearly half of spike-specific TCRs reportedly target variant regions that are unmutated in the B.1.351 and B.1.1.7 variants. Increases in Spike-specific TCR breadth and depth were seen after two AZD1222 doses. Mostly white British, mostly female donors; authors suggested clonal diversity may be underestimated. Samples come after the peak T cell response, not at day 14.

The sample in question was peripheral blood, obtained 28 days after the second AZD1222 dose. This receptor was identified in an adult who received the AZD1222 COVID-19 vaccine. The V gene is TRBV3-1 (or the pseudogene TRBV3-2), the J gene TRBJ1-3; D is unclear. The CDR3 bases are TGTGCCAGCAGCCAAGACGGGCCCCGGAGCGCCATATATTTT. Residues: CASSQDGPRSAIYF.